A selection of T cell receptor beta chains follows, all from one sample in a study of T cell responses to AZD1222 COVID-19 vaccine. Generated by immunoSEQ multiplex PCR, the TCRdb table keeps only in-frame clones and is missing some. Of 180,000 or so clones listed, 93% are singletons. This material consisted of peripheral blood, taken on day 0 of AZD1222 vaccination. Receptors originate from an adult in good health. The CDR3 runs from the conserved cysteine through the conserved F or W. D genes are given only for firm matches. Size is omitted from some rows. Given values are once, few, many or a class for expanded clones.

v_gene	d_gene	j_gene	len	abundance	CDR3nt	CDR3aa
TRBV12-3/TRBV12-4	TRBD1	TRBJ1-2	13	.	TGTGCCAGCGGTATCAGGGGACAGGGGGTCTACACCTTC	CASGIRGQGVYTF
TRBV12-3/TRBV12-4	.	TRBJ2-1	12	.	TGTGCCACAGTGAGCTCCTACAATGAGCAGTTCTTC	CATVSSYNEQFF
TRBV3-1/TRBV3-2	TRBD2	TRBJ2-3	16	once	TGTGCCAGCAGCCCCTTGGCGGGGGGGCCTACAGATACGCAGTATTTT	CASSPLAGGPTDTQYF
TRBV27	.	TRBJ2-7	15	.	TGTGCCAGCAGTCAGACAGGCTCAAGCTCCTACGAGCAGTACTTC	CASSQTGSSSYEQYF
TRBV14	.	TRBJ1-1	15	.	TGTGCCAGCAGCCATACAGGTATGAGGAACACTGAAGCTTTCTTT	CASSHTGMRNTEAFF
TRBV29-1	.	TRBJ1-5	12	.	TGCAGCGCCAGGGAGGGCAATCAGCCCCAGCATTTT	CSAREGNQPQHF
TRBV6-5	TRBD2	TRBJ2-2	16	.	TGTGCCAGCAGTTACTCGCTAGGACTAGCGGCCGGGGAGCTGTTTTTT	CASSYSLGLAAGELFF
TRBV6-5	TRBD1	TRBJ2-7	14	once	TGTGCCAGCAGTCGGGACAGGCGTTTGTACGAGCAGTACTTC	CASSRDRRLYEQYF
TRBV6-5	.	TRBJ1-5	12	.	TGTGCCAGCAGTTACTTCTATCAGCCCCAGCATTTT	CASSYFYQPQHF
TRBV19	TRBD2	TRBJ2-1	16	.	TGTGCCAGTAGTATAGCCCTAGCGGGGGGCCCTGATGAGCAGTTCTTC	CASSIALAGGPDEQFF
TRBV6-5	TRBD1	TRBJ2-3	12	.	TGTGCCAGCGACAGGGGGCTCGGAGGGCAGTATTTT	CASDRGLGGQYF
TRBV6-5	.	TRBJ2-6	15	.	TGTGCCAGCAGTTACTCTGACTCTGGGGCCAACGTCCTGACTTTC	CASSYSDSGANVLTF
TRBV27	.	TRBJ1-5	18	.	TGTGCCAGATCTAGGCTGATGCTGGCAGACCATAGCAATCAGCCCCAGCATTTT	CARSRLMLADHSNQPQHF
TRBV6-4	TRBD2	TRBJ2-1	15	.	TGTGCCAGCAGTGTGTCCAGCGGGGGGTCCAATGAGCAGTTCTTC	CASSVSSGGSNEQFF
TRBV7-9	.	TRBJ2-7	15	.	TGTGCCAGCAGCTCAACCGGGACGTACGGGGTCGAGCAGTACTTC	CASSSTGTYGVEQYF
TRBV29-1	TRBD1	TRBJ2-7	13	.	TGCAGCGCTGTCGGGGACAGGGGCTACGAGCAGTACTTC	CSAVGDRGYEQYF
TRBV19	.	TRBJ1-2	12	.	TGTGCCAGTAGCACGTCCGGTTATGGCTACACCTTC	CASSTSGYGYTF
TRBV7-9	.	TRBJ1-2	13	.	TGTGCCAGCTCCGGGACGGAGATCTATGGCTACACCTTC	CASSGTEIYGYTF
TRBV5-4	.	TRBJ1-3	15	.	TGTGCCAGCAGCCTAGGGGCAGTCTCTGGAAACACCATATATTTT	CASSLGAVSGNTIYF
TRBV5-1	.	TRBJ1-5	13	.	TGCGCCAGCAGCTTGTCGAGAGATCAGCCCCAGCATTTT	CASSLSRDQPQHF
TRBV2	.	TRBJ1-5	11	.	TGTGCCAGCCGAGGGAATCAGCCCCAGCATTTT	CASRGNQPQHF
TRBV2	.	TRBJ1-5	14	.	TGTGCCAGCAGCGGAATCTCAGGGACTCAGCCCCAGCATTTT	CASSGISGTQPQHF
TRBV24-1	.	TRBJ1-3	16	.	TGTGCCACCAGTGATTCTGACCTCAGCTCTGGAAACACCATATATTTT	CATSDSDLSSGNTIYF
TRBV5-4	.	TRBJ2-2	13	few	TGTGCCAGCAGCTTGGTGGCCGCCGGGGAGCTGTTTTTT	CASSLVAAGELFF
TRBV12-3/TRBV12-4	.	TRBJ1-2	12	once	TGTGCCAGCAGTCCGGGGGTTGGAGGCTACACCTTC	CASSPGVGGYTF
TRBV18	.	TRBJ1-2	13	.	TGTGCCAGCTCACCAAGGCTTCTCGATGGCTACACCTTC	CASSPRLLDGYTF
TRBV25-1	.	TRBJ2-7	16	.	TGTGCCAGCAGTGCTGCAACAGGGCTCGCCTTCTACGAGCAGTACTTC	CASSAATGLAFYEQYF
TRBV2	.	TRBJ1-1	11	.	TGTGCCAGCAGAACAGGGTTTGAAGCTTTCTTT	CASRTGFEAFF
TRBV4-1	.	TRBJ2-1	15	.	TGCGCCAGCAGCAGGCTACCGGGCCAGGGAAATGAGCAGTTCTTC	CASSRLPGQGNEQFF
TRBV6-4	.	TRBJ2-7	12	.	TGTGCCAGCAGTGACAAGGTCTGGGAGCAGTACTTC	CASSDKVWEQYF
TRBV19	TRBD2	TRBJ2-1	15	.	TGTGCCAGTAGTATCAGCGGGAGAGCCTACAATGAGCAGTTCTTC	CASSISGRAYNEQFF
TRBV7-9	.	TRBJ1-2	13	once	TGTGCCAGCAGCTTTATTTCCGCAGATGGCTACACCTTC	CASSFISADGYTF
TRBV13	TRBD1	TRBJ2-2	16	once	TGTGCCAGCAGCCGAAGTACAGGGGTGAACACCGGGGAGCTGTTTTTT	CASSRSTGVNTGELFF
TRBV5-4	.	TRBJ1-2	13	.	TGTGCCAGCAGCGGGGACGGTAACTATGGCTACACCTTC	CASSGDGNYGYTF
TRBV29-1	.	TRBJ1-2	10	.	TGCAGCGTTCATTGGGATGGCTACACCTTC	CSVHWDGYTF
TRBV30	.	TRBJ1-1	16	once	TGTGCCTGGAGCCCATGGGAGAACAGGGATATCACTGAAGCTTTCTTT	CAWSPWENRDITEAFF
TRBV1	.	TRBJ2-1	17	.	TGCACCAGCAGCCGCCGGCTTGGCGCGGGAGCAGGTAATGAGCAGTTCTTC	CTSSRRLGAGAGNEQFF
TRBV7-9	TRBD1	TRBJ1-1	14	.	TGTGCCAGCAGCTTAGTTAAGGGACAGGGTGGAGCTTTCTTT	CASSLVKGQGGAFF
TRBV4-2	.	TRBJ1-2	15	.	TGTGCCAGCAGCCAAGAAATTACACAGAACTATGGCTACACCTTC	CASSQEITQNYGYTF
TRBV11-2	TRBD1	TRBJ1-6	15	.	TGTGCCAGCAGCTTAGAAAGGACAGGTGTTTCACCCCTCCACTTT	CASSLERTGVSPLHF
TRBV7-8	.	TRBJ2-7	11	.	TGTGCCAGCAGGAAAAGCTACGAGCAGTACTTC	CASRKSYEQYF
TRBV6-5	.	TRBJ1-2	12	.	TGTGCCAGCAGCCCGAACAACTATGGCTACACCTTC	CASSPNNYGYTF
TRBV10-3	.	TRBJ1-1	16	.	TGTGCCATCACCCGTTGGGCAGGCGGTGGGAACACTGAAGCTTTCTTT	CAITRWAGGGNTEAFF
TRBV29-1	.	TRBJ1-1	14	.	TGCAGCGTTGAGAGAGGGGGAGGGAACACTGAAGCTTTCTTT	CSVERGGGNTEAFF
TRBV28	.	TRBJ2-1	15	.	TGTGCCAGCAGTTTAGGTGGGGGCCCAACAAATGAGCAGTTCTTC	CASSLGGGPTNEQFF
TRBV3-1/TRBV3-2	.	TRBJ1-1	14	.	TGTGCCAGCAGCCAGTTGGGCGGGCACACTGAAGCTTTCTTT	CASSQLGGHTEAFF
TRBV29-1	.	TRBJ1-1	13	.	TGCAGCGTTGCCCGGGGGGCAGGGACTGAAGCTTTCTTT	CSVARGAGTEAFF
TRBV18	.	TRBJ1-2	15	.	TGTGCCAGCTCACCATCCGCAACAGGGAGATATGGCTACACCTTC	CASSPSATGRYGYTF